These T cell receptor beta chains were read from a single sample in a study of T-cell reconstitution after alpha-beta-depleted transplantation in children. Using its own MiXCR run on the PCR reads, TCRdb lists one record per CDR3 protein. The sample lists about 640,000 distinct CDR3 sequences, approximately 15% seen once, with over 0.95% in the top ten. Sequenced here: PBMCs from the stem cell graft donor, sampled from the stem cell graft. These receptor sequences come from a human donor who donated a stem cell graft to a child with acute myeloid leukemia. The CDR3 runs from the conserved cysteine through the conserved F or W. D genes are given only for firm matches. A clone size is listed for some rows: how often the clone was seen (once, few, many), or a class if it is expanded.

v_gene	abundance	j_gene	d_gene	CDR3nt	CDR3aa
TRBV20-1	NA	TRBJ2-2	NA	TGCAGTGCTAGAGACGGCCTGGGGACCGGGGAGCTGTTTTTT	CSARDGLGTGELFF
TRBV5-6	few	TRBJ2-6	NA	TGTGCCAGCAGCTTCTCCCCGGGAAAAAACGTCGGAGGGGCCAACGTCCTGACTTTC	CASSFSPGKNVGGANVLTF
TRBV20-1	many	TRBJ1-5	NA	TGCAGTGCTAGAGACAGCCACAATCAGCCCCAGCATTTT	CSARDSHNQPQHF
TRBV15	many	TRBJ2-1	TRBD1	TGTGCCACCAGTTCAGGGGGCTCCTACAATGAGCAGTTCTTC	CATSSGGSYNEQFF
TRBV7-2	NA	TRBJ1-5	NA	TGTGCCAGCAGCGCCGTGGGGCAGTTGGTTCAGCCCCAGCATTTT	CASSAVGQLVQPQHF
TRBV20-1	many	TRBJ1-1	NA	TGCAGTGCTAGAGATCTTTCGGAGAACACTGAAGCTTTCTTT	CSARDLSENTEAFF
TRBV29-1	many	TRBJ2-7	NA	TGCAGCGTTGAGGCTGTGGGGCGCGAGCAGTACTTC	CSVEAVGREQYF
TRBV12-3/TRBV12-4	many	TRBJ1-1	NA	TGTGCCAGCAGTTTAACAAGGGCGCGAACTGAAGCTTTCTTT	CASSLTRARTEAFF
TRBV20-1	many	TRBJ2-1	TRBD2	TGCAGTGCTAGAGAGGGGACTAGGGCCTACAATGAGCAGTTCTTC	CSAREGTRAYNEQFF
TRBV7-2	few	TRBJ2-7	TRBD2	TGTGCCAGCAGCTCGACAGCCAGCGGGGGCCACTCCTACGAGCAGTACTTC	CASSSTASGGHSYEQYF
TRBV10-3	few	TRBJ2-5	NA	TGTGCCATCACTCTCCCGCGTACTAGTCTCGGGGAGACCCAGTACTTC	CAITLPRTSLGETQYF
TRBV11-1	NA	TRBJ2-4	NA	TGTGCCAGCAGCCCTGGAGGCCTTCTAGCCAAAAACATTCAGTACTTC	CASSPGGLLAKNIQYF
TRBV19	NA	TRBJ2-2	TRBD1	TGTGCCAGTAGTTCGCCAGGGGGCCTCACCGGGGAGCTGTTTTTT	CASSSPGGLTGELFF
TRBV20-1	many	TRBJ2-5	NA	TGCAGTGCAGGGGGGAACGCAGAGACCCAGTACTTC	CSAGGNAETQYF
TRBV12-3/TRBV12-4	many	TRBJ2-5	NA	TGTGCCAGCAGTTTTTCAGGTCAGGAGACCCAGTACTTC	CASSFSGQETQYF
TRBV7-2	few	TRBJ1-1	NA	TGTGCCAGCAGCTTAACCCCGACGGGCATGAACACTGAAGCTTTCTTT	CASSLTPTGMNTEAFF
TRBV20-1	many	TRBJ2-1	TRBD2	TGCAGTGCTAGACGAGCGGGGCTGAGCTCCTACAATGAGCAGTTCTTC	CSARRAGLSSYNEQFF
TRBV7-6	few	TRBJ1-2	TRBD1	TGTGCCAGCAGTCGAGGACAGGGAATAAACTATGGCTACACCTTC	CASSRGQGINYGYTF
TRBV5-1	few	TRBJ2-5	TRBD2	TGCGCCAGCAGCTTCACTAGCGGGGACCAAGAGACCCAGTACTTC	CASSFTSGDQETQYF
TRBV7-2	many	TRBJ1-5	NA	TGTGCCAGCAGCTTAGTACAGTCGGGCCAGCCCCAGCATTTT	CASSLVQSGQPQHF